Reported below is one T cell receptor (beta chain). What it recognizes is unknown. J lost 1 base, V lost 8 bases, and 5 bases had no gene match. The length of the CDR3 is 15 residues. Germline assignment: CDR1 MNHEY and CDR2 SVGAGI. The data were taken from a study of naive and memory T cell subsets. Study-level points and caveats: A clonotype means one alpha or beta sequence, not an alpha/beta pair. In naive cells, over 90% of TCR sequences were seen only once.

Both TRBC1 and TRBC2 were covered by a beta constant-region primer of two equimolar oligonucleotides. A single record per CDR3 protein comes from TCRdb applying MiXCR to the UMI-ligation and nested PCR reads. The sample shows 21,000 or so distinct CDR3 sequences, 9.5% to 12% of them seen only once. Separate alpha and beta amplification began at the second PCR step. Cells stained for CD3, CD4, CD8, CD45RA, CD27 and viability were sorted into four CD45RA/CD27 subsets. This rearrangement joins TRBV6-5 to TRBJ2-2; the match to TRBD2 covers 9 bases. The TCR originated in a human donor in good health. The sequenced material came from central memory CD8+ T cells from blood. CDR3 DNA: TGTGCCAGCTCCTCTAGCGGGGAGAACACCGGGGAGCTGTTTTTT. It translates to CASSSSGENTGELFF.